A single sample gave rise to the 24 T cell receptor beta chains below, sequenced in a study of regulatory T cells in long-lasting Graves disease. Both iRepertoire HTBI primers and Arm-PCR of CDR3 regions were used to build the TCR beta libraries. TCRdb itself ran the multiplex PCR reads through MiXCR, one entry per CDR3 protein. The repertoire consists of about 470,000 distinct CDR3 sequences, with around 21% occurring once and the leading ten covering 7.8%. The time point denotes: persistent/refractory GD, antithyroid drugs over 5 years with positive TRAb. From RNA extracted from PBMCs, the TCR library was made. The input for sequencing was peripheral blood mononuclear cells (PBMCs), taken when the disease was refractory, from a patient treated with antithyroid drugs. These receptor sequences come from a female donor with Graves disease.

This clonotype has ten or more counts. The rearrangement links TRBV6-5 to TRBJ1-1, with no clear D. The CDR3 is 15 amino acids. The V and J ends lost 0 bases and 4 bases respectively, with 12 bases between them. Germline CDR1 reads MNHEY; CDR2 reads SVGAGI. CDR3 in DNA: TGTGCCAGCAGTTACTCGAACTTTGGGAGCACTGAAGCTTTCTTT. Its protein is CASSYSNFGSTEAFF.

This clonotype came up once. CDR3 sequence (DNA): TGTGCCTGGAATACAGGGGCTGGGGCCAACGTCCTGACTTTC. Protein sequence: CAWNTGAGANVLTF. The rearrangement joins TRBV30 to TRBJ2-6; TRBD1 matches 7 bases. Trimming removed 4 bases from V and 2 bases from J; junction bases left unmatched: 2. The germline V gene encodes CDR1 GTSNPN and CDR2 SVGIG (reference sequence). This CDR3 is built from 14 residues.

The V and J genes are TRBV5-4 and TRBJ2-7; 12 bases map to TRBD2. Looked up from germline, CDR1 is SGHNT and CDR2 is YYREEE (reference sequence). The CDR3 consists of 17 residues. The trim removed 4 bases at V and 0 bases at J, leaving 8 bases unmatched. Here the CDR3 reads CASSLKLAGGSSYEQYF. In DNA form, the CDR3 reads TGTGCCAGCAGCCTAAAACTAGCGGGAGGCAGCTCCTACGAGCAGTACTTC.

This clonotype was counted between two and nine times. V is TRBV19 and J is TRBJ1-1; 7 bases are shared with TRBD1. CDR3 length equals 14 residues. V lost 4 bases to trimming and J lost 0 bases; unmatched junction nucleotides: 2. Per the germline V gene, CDR1 is LNHDA and CDR2 is SQIVND (reference sequence). In DNA, the CDR3 is TGTGCCAGTAGTAAGGACAGGATGAACACTGAAGCTTTCTTT. It encodes CASSKDRMNTEAFF.

In this sample, this clonotype turned up many times. The chain combines TRBV12-3 or TRBV12-4 with TRBJ1-1; 7 bases line up with TRBD1. The CDR3 is 17 residues long. Losses at the gene ends were 6 bases for V and 0 bases for J; bases not matched to a gene: 13. The CDR3 DNA sequence: TGTGCCAGCAGCCCACTGCAGGGGGAGAGCATGAACACTGAAGCTTTCTTT. This gives the protein CASSPLQGESMNTEAFF.

This chain connects TRBV5-1 to TRBJ2-7, with 13 bases aligning to TRBD2. Looked up from germline, CDR1 is SGHRS and CDR2 is YFSETQ. Germline trimming cut 2 bases from V and 5 bases from J; bases unmatched to any gene: 4. This CDR3 has 15 amino acids. The CDR3 loop is CASSFMTSGRNEQYF. The DNA of the CDR3 is TGCGCCAGCAGCTTCATGACTAGCGGGAGGAACGAGCAGTACTTC.

This chain connects TRBV7-2 to TRBJ1-1; TRBD1 is a possible D gene (5 bases). The CDR3 loop spans 15 amino acids. Trimming cost V 3 bases and J 0 bases, with 11 bases left between them. Germline loops: CDR1 SGHTA, CDR2 FQGNSA. CDR3 DNA sequence: TGTGCCAGCAGCTTCCGGGGGGTGATGAACACTGAAGCTTTCTTT. Translating gives CASSFRGVMNTEAFF.

In this sample, this clonotype turned up many times. The gene calls are TRBV11-1 and TRBJ2-2, with a weak D call TRBD2 (5 bases). This CDR3 has 15 residues. Germline CDR1 is SGHAT and CDR2 is FQDESV (reference sequence). V lost 7 bases to trimming and J lost 6 bases, with 18 bases between them. The CDR3 spells CASTSLGRWAGELFF. The CDR3 DNA reads TGTGCCAGCACCTCCCTAGGGAGATGGGCCGGGGAGCTGTTTTTT.

This chain connects TRBV19 to TRBJ1-1; D perhaps matches TRBD1 (5 bases). Germline V gene data show CDR1 as LNHDA and CDR2 as SQIVND (reference sequence). This CDR3 has 17 amino acids. V was cut by 7 bases and J by 3 bases, with 24 bases left in between. The CDR3 spells CASNVRVSLQVDTEAFF. CDR3 DNA: TGTGCCAGTAATGTCAGGGTTTCTCTTCAGGTGGACACTGAAGCTTTCTTT. The full variable domain, completed using reference TRBV19 and TRBJ1-1, is DGGITQSPKYLFRKEGQNVTLSCEQNLNHDAMYWYRQDPGQGLRLIYYSQIVNDFQKGDIAEGYSVSREKKESFPLTVTSAQKNPTAFYLCASNVRVSLQVDTEAFFGQGTRLTVV.

This clonotype was seen more than once but under ten times. V is TRBV11-3 and J is TRBJ2-1, with D perhaps being TRBD1 or TRBD2 (6 bases each). CDR3 size: 13 residues. The V end was cut by 5 bases, the J end by 5 bases, with 10 bases between. Germline values: CDR1 SGHNT, CDR2 YENEEA. CDR3 residues: CASSLRGDNEQFF. CDR3 DNA: TGTGCCAGCAGCCTGAGGGGGGACAATGAGCAGTTCTTC.

Here the CDR3 reads CASSLHGVEEQFF. The CDR3 DNA reads as TGTGCCAGCAGCTTACACGGAGTGGAAGAGCAGTTCTTC. J is TRBJ2-1 and V is TRBV7-3, with no clear D. CDR3 length equals 13 residues. Deletions cut 2 bases from V and 10 bases from J, with 12 bases between. Germline loops: CDR1 SGHTA, CDR2 FQGTGA.

V gene TRBV20-1 combines with J gene TRBJ1-1; D is possibly TRBD1 (6 bases). Germline V lookup: CDR1 DFQATT, CDR2 SNEGSKA (reference sequence). The CDR3 runs 13 residues. The V gene lost 0 bases and the J gene lost 4 bases, with 9 bases spanning the gap. The CDR3 reads CSARDQGFTEAFF. The CDR3 coding sequence is TGCAGTGCTAGAGATCAGGGGTTCACTGAAGCTTTCTTT.

For the CDR3, the DNA is TGTGCCTGGAGTTGGACAGGGGCACAAGAGACCCAGTACTTC. It codes for CAWSWTGAQETQYF. The gene calls are TRBV30 and TRBJ2-5; 9 bases agree with TRBD1. CDR3 length: 14 amino acids. V shed 2 bases, J shed 2 bases, and the junction held 3 bases outside the gene matches. Germline V lookup: CDR1 GTSNPN, CDR2 SVGIG (reference sequence).

This clonotype was seen only a few times. The V gene is TRBV6-5, the J gene TRBJ1-2; tentative D call: TRBD1 (6 bases). Trimming stripped 3 bases from V and 6 bases from J, with 14 bases between. In germline, CDR1 is MNHEY, CDR2 SVGAGI. The CDR3 is made up of 14 amino acids. Here the CDR3 reads CASSYPRGLNGYTF. In DNA form, the CDR3 reads TGTGCCAGCAGTTATCCCCGGGGGCTGAATGGCTACACCTTC.

This clonotype was recorded at least ten times. The chain recombines TRBV2 with TRBJ2-5, with D perhaps matching TRBD1 or TRBD2 (5 bases each). CDR3 length equals 13 residues. The V gene lost 4 bases and the J gene lost 4 bases, with 10 bases spanning the gap. CDR1 and CDR2 (germline): SNHLY, FYNNEI. DNA for the CDR3: TGTGCCAGCAGTGGGGCGAGGGGAGAGACCCAGTACTTC. Its translation is CASSGARGETQYF.

This clonotype occurred a few times. The J gene is TRBJ2-2, the V gene TRBV2; D is perhaps TRBD1 or TRBD2 (5 bases each). This CDR3 region has 14 residues. V was shortened by 6 bases and J by 2 bases, with 10 bases between the two germline ends. From germline, CDR1 is SNHLY and CDR2 FYNNEI. The DNA of the CDR3 is TGTGCCAGCAGATGGGACGGAAACACCGGGGAGCTGTTTTTT. Its translation: CASRWDGNTGELFF. The whole variable domain, filled in from reference TRBV2 and TRBJ2-2, reads EPEVTQTPSHQVTQMGQEVILRCVPISNHLYFYWYRQILGQKVEFLVSFYNNEISEKSEIFDDQFSVERPDGSNFTLKIRSTKLEDSAMYFCASRWDGNTGELFFGEGSRLTVL.

The J gene is TRBJ2-3, the V gene TRBV11-2; TRBD1 matches at 8 bases. Germline V gives CDR1 SGHAT, CDR2 FQNNGV. Trimming at V came to 0 bases and at J to 5 bases, leaving 4 bases not matched to a gene. This CDR3 has 15 residues. The CDR3 coding sequence is TGTGCCAGCAGCTTAGATGGCAGGGGGCGAGATACGCAGTATTTT. This codes for CASSLDGRGRDTQYF.

This clonotype has just a few counts. The chain combines TRBV27 with TRBJ2-4; weak D call: TRBD2 (6 bases). CDR3 length: 15 amino acids. The germline gives CDR1 MNHEY, CDR2 SMNVEV (reference sequence). The V end was cut by 3 bases, the J end by 8 bases, with 17 bases between. CDR3 nucleotides: TGTGCCAGCAGTTTGAGTGGCGGTACGGGGGACATTCAGTACTTC. Its protein is CASSLSGGTGDIQYF.

This rearrangement joins TRBV5-1 to TRBJ2-2, with TRBD1 matching over 9 bases. J lost 7 bases, V lost 6 bases, and 7 bases had no gene match. Germline CDR1 reads SGHRS; CDR2 reads YFSETQ. The CDR3 has 14 amino acids. CDR3 amino acids: CASTSGQGSGELFF. DNA for the CDR3: TGCGCCAGCACCTCGGGACAGGGCAGCGGGGAGCTGTTTTTT.

This clonotype was seen only a few times. The chain uses TRBV19 and TRBJ1-5; TRBD1 agrees at 8 bases. Trimming cost V 4 bases and J 6 bases; bases outside gene matches: 8. This CDR3 comprises 15 residues. The germline gives CDR1 LNHDA, CDR2 SQIVND (reference sequence). DNA of the CDR3: TGTGCCAGTAGTAAGCGGGCAGGGGGCCTTCAGCCCCAGCATTTT. It yields the protein CASSKRAGGLQPQHF.

Notes on this clonotype: An end of the junction does not agree with germline; a read error may underlie this. This chain joins TRBV20-1 and TRBJ2-4; D might be TRBD2 (5 bases). The germline V gene encodes CDR1 DFQATT and CDR2 SNEGSKA (reference sequence). This CDR3 is built from 14 residues. CDR3 sequence reads: CSARGSLAKNVQYF. DNA for the CDR3: TGCAGTGCTAGGGGCAGCCTAGCCAAAAACGTTCAGTACTTC.

About this clonotype itself: Being one base from a much bigger clone, this may be a read error. As the CDR3 is not closed by the conserved phenylalanine or tryptophan, this likely results from a read error. The genes are TRBV7-2 and TRBJ1-1; no firm D call. Germline assignment: CDR1 SGHTA and CDR2 FQGNSA. The CDR3 is made up of 13 amino acids. Deletions cut 5 bases from V and 1 base from J, with 8 bases between. The CDR3 loop reads CASSPVGNTEAFL. The CDR3 DNA sequence: TGTGCCAGCAGCCCAGTCGGGAACACTGAAGCTTTCCTT.

This clonotype was detected ten times or more. The chain has TRBV12-3 or TRBV12-4 and TRBJ2-7, with D perhaps matching TRBD2 (6 bases). The CDR3 is 14 amino acids. V lost 7 bases, J lost 0 bases, and 13 bases lay in between. DNA of the CDR3: TGTGCCAGCACCCTCAGACTAGGCTCCTACGAGCAGTACTTC. It translates to CASTLRLGSYEQYF.

This clonotype was counted at least ten times. J is TRBJ1-1 and V is TRBV2, with D unresolved. Trimming removed 5 bases at V and 1 base at J, with 14 bases between. CDR1 is SNHLY and CDR2 is FYNNEI in the germline V gene. CDR3 length equals 15 residues. The CDR3: CASSPPGSSNTEAFF. DNA for the CDR3: TGTGCCAGCAGTCCTCCGGGCAGCTCGAACACTGAAGCTTTCTTT.